These 9 T cell receptor beta chains came from one sample sequenced in a study of blood T cell repertoires in COVID-19. Sequencing was performed with immunoSEQ multiplex PCR; in TCRdb, only in-frame clones are kept and a portion is missing. The sample contains tens of thousands of clones, roughly 90% of which appear only once. The sample taken for sequencing was peripheral blood. Receptors were obtained from a human donor in a cohort sampled during active COVID-19.

This rearrangement joins TRBV5-4 to TRBJ1-6; 8 nucleotides line up with TRBD1. The germline V gene encodes CDR1 SGHNT and CDR2 YYREEE (reference sequence). V lost 5 bases, J lost 3 bases, and 1 base stayed unmatched. The CDR3 totals 14 residues. CDR3 nucleotides: TGTGCCAGCAGGACAGGGGTCTATAATTCACCCCTCCACTTT. Residues: CASRTGVYNSPLHF. Variable domain in full (rest from reference TRBV5-4 and TRBJ1-6): ETGVTQSPTHLIKTRGQQVTLRCSSQSGHNTVSWYQQALGQGPQFIFQYYREEENGRGNFPPRFSGLQFPNYSSELNVNALELDDSALYLCASRTGVYNSPLHFGNGTRLTVT.

The chain uses TRBV5-4 and TRBJ1-6; the match to TRBD1 covers 7 bases. Germline CDR1 reads SGHNT; CDR2 reads YYREEE (reference sequence). The CDR3 has 14 residues. Trimming removed 3 bases from V and 10 bases from J; junction bases left unmatched: 7. DNA for the CDR3: TGTGCCAGCAGCTACACAGGGGCTTGGTCACCCCTCCACTTT. Residues: CASSYTGAWSPLHF.

The chain couples TRBV6-5 to TRBJ1-1; D might be TRBD1 (5 bases). This CDR3 region has 14 residues. The germline V and J ends were trimmed by 0 bases and 3 bases, with 8 bases remaining between them. The germline CDR1 and CDR2 sequences are MNHEY and SVGAGI. The CDR3 loop is CASSYSGADTEAFF. CDR3 bases: TGTGCCAGCAGTTACTCAGGGGCGGACACTGAAGCTTTCTTT.

The chain is built from TRBV7-9 and TRBJ1-4; D not certain. There are 15 residues in the CDR3. Trimming shortened V by 4 bases and J by 0 bases, and 9 bases separated the two germline ends. CDR1 and CDR2 (germline): SEHNR, FQNEAQ (reference sequence). CDR3 amino acids: CASSSRGTTNEKLFF. In nucleotides, the CDR3 is TGTGCCAGCAGCTCGAGAGGGACAACTAATGAAAAACTGTTTTTT.

The rearrangement joins TRBV30 to TRBJ2-5; TRBD1 is a possible D gene (5 bases). There are 14 residues in the CDR3. The V and J ends lost 0 bases and 4 bases respectively, with 12 bases between them. Germline CDR1 reads GTSNPN; CDR2 reads SVGIG (reference sequence). CDR3 residues: CAWSVKGPGETQYF. The CDR3 region has the DNA TGTGCCTGGAGTGTAAAGGGGCCCGGAGAGACCCAGTACTTC.

This chain links TRBV11-3 with TRBJ1-1; the match to TRBD1 covers 9 bases. V shed 5 bases, J shed 3 bases, and the junction held 10 bases outside the gene matches. The CDR3 consists of 16 residues. Germline assignment: CDR1 SGHNT and CDR2 YENEEA. In DNA, the CDR3 is TGTGCCAGCAGCCCCGGGACAGGGAGAGGAGACACTGAAGCTTTCTTT. Its translation: CASSPGTGRGDTEAFF.

The rearrangement joins TRBV9 to TRBJ1-2; 7 bases map to TRBD1. CDR3 size: 15 residues. V gave up 2 bases and J gave up 4 bases; unmatched junction bases: 8. The germline V gene encodes CDR1 SGDLS and CDR2 YYNGEE. CDR3 sequence reads: CASSVGTDPGYGYTF. The CDR3 DNA sequence: TGTGCCAGCAGCGTCGGGACAGACCCCGGCTATGGCTACACCTTC.

J is TRBJ1-3 and V is TRBV9; D not resolved. V shed 0 bases and J shed 3 bases, with 7 bases lying between them. The CDR3 sequence is 14 residues long. Germline V gene data show CDR1 as SGDLS and CDR2 as YYNGEE. The CDR3 sequence: CASSVDGGGNTIYF. In nucleotides, the CDR3 is TGTGCCAGCAGCGTAGACGGTGGTGGAAACACCATATATTTT.

V gene TRBV6-5 combines with J gene TRBJ1-1; TRBD1 might be the D (6 bases). The V gene's germline CDR1 is MNHEY and CDR2 SVGAGI. The CDR3 sequence is 15 residues long. V was cut by 1 base and J by 8 bases, with 17 bases left in between. The CDR3 region is CASSYFLLTGEEAFF. The CDR3 nucleotides read TGTGCCAGCAGTTACTTCCTTTTGACAGGAGAAGAAGCTTTCTTT.